The clone carrying this T cell receptor beta chain was detected a few times. Method: immunoSEQ multiplex PCR; TCRdb's copy keeps in-frame clones and lacks some. The table shows about 45,000 clones, with around four fifths occurring only once. This CDR3 is built from 16 residues. Trimming stripped 4 bases from V and 0 bases from J, with 13 bases between. Per germline, CDR1 MNHEY and CDR2 SVGAGI. This sample stems from a study of OX40 agonist ivuxolimab in advanced cancers. This sample comprised CD4+ or CD8+ T cells sorted from blood, obtained in a trial of the OX40 agonist ivuxolimab. V is TRBV6-5 and J is TRBJ2-1; maybe TRBD2 (6 bases). The source is an adult with an advanced solid tumor such as melanoma, head and neck, liver or kidney cancer. This chain's CDR3 is CASSSGLYSSYNEQFF. CDR3 DNA sequence: TGTGCCAGCAGTTCGGGACTCTACAGCTCCTACAATGAGCAGTTCTTC.